This TCR beta chain emerged from a study of regulatory T cells in long-lasting Graves disease (dated by TCRdb to about 2021). Regarding the study in general: Persistent Graves' disease was defined as antithyroid drug treatment for over 5 years with persistently positive TSH receptor autoantibodies. Persistent Graves' disease patients were compared with newly diagnosed Graves' disease patients by peripheral blood TCR sequencing and RNA sequencing. The study was conducted in China and was registered as a clinical trial. A total of 33 samples underwent TCR sequencing, from about 13 patients with persistent Graves' disease and 20 or so patients with newly diagnosed Graves' disease. Persistent Graves' disease patients in the clinical cohort had taken antithyroid drugs for about 10.3 years on average. Broad study findings and their caveats: More public clonotypes were shared among persistent patients (roughly 2,700) than among newly diagnosed patients (just under 1,000). The authors acknowledged the small sample size as a limitation that may reduce accuracy. Compared with newly diagnosed patients, patients with persistent Graves' disease had lower TCR Shannon entropy and fewer highly expanded clones, which suggests clonal expansion. Sequencing and analysis were restricted to the TCR beta chain. Preferential use of TRBV28, TRBJ1-2 and TRBJ2-5 was observed in persistent disease, whereas TRBV20-1 and TRBJ2-1 were favored in newly diagnosed disease. The study examined only peripheral blood because the primary lesion, thyroid tissue, could not be accessed.

The library was built by means of multiplex PCR. The sequencer listed for this sample is Illumina HiSeq 4000. CDR3 regions were amplified by Arm-PCR with iRepertoire HTBI primers to construct TCR beta libraries. PCR products were gel purified before sequencing. Turning to the authors' computational methods: Across samples, approximately 68 TRBV and 13 to 15 TRBJ segments were identified and used for gene usage analysis of CDR3 amino acid clonotypes. COPE and FqMerger were used to merge filtered high-quality paired reads into contigs. Contigs were aligned with BLAST to IMGT TRBV, TRBD and TRBJ reference genes, and CDR3 was defined per IMGT. Highly expanded clones were defined as clonotypes with a frequency above 0.1%. Shannon entropy was used to measure repertoire diversity, and the Gini coefficient was used to measure V-J evenness. A clonotype found in more than one individual was treated as public. TCRdb reran the public reads through fastp at Q25 and MiXCR, keeping productive beta chains. Under each unique CDR3 protein, matching rows form one entry showing the most common genes and DNA. TCRdb, not the authors, supplied the V and J calls. Across this sample there are about 470,000 distinct CDR3 sequences, with less than 25% seen only once. 7% to 9.5% of the sample is in the top ten clones.

The trim is 7 bases for V and 6 bases for J, with a gap of 13 bases between the germline ends. Sequences SNHLY (CDR1) and FYNNEI (CDR2) are obtained from the germline V gene. Including cysteine and phenylalanine, the CDR3 has 13 amino acids. The CDR3 DNA has 39 bases and is translated from base 1. This sample's time point label indicates: persistent/refractory GD, antithyroid drugs over 5 years with positive TRAb. For both TCR sequencing and RNA sequencing, RNA was extracted from PBMCs in TRIzol. Graves' disease was diagnosed according to American Thyroid Association guidelines. Patients were recruited from an endocrinology department in Xi'an, China. From each patient, about 8.9 milliliters of peripheral blood was collected into an EDTA anticoagulant tube. Ficoll Paque Plus density gradient separation was used to isolate PBMCs, and no additional T cell sorting was done. An Agilent 2100 Bioanalyzer and agarose gel were used to check RNA quality, and a NanoDrop 2000 was used to measure RNA concentration.

Remarks on this clonotype: Its antigen is unknown. A much more abundant neighbour one base away suggests this may be a read error.

Sequences were derived from peripheral blood mononuclear cells (PBMCs), sampled when the disease was refractory, from a patient treated with antithyroid drugs. Rearrangement joined TRBV2 to TRBJ1-5, with the D segment identity uncertain. This receptor was obtained from a female donor with Graves disease. The CDR3 protein is CASTQDWGQPQHF. At the DNA level, the sequence is TGTGCCAGCACCCAGGACTGGGGTCAGCCCCAGCATTTT.